This TCR beta chain stems from a study of T cells in Graves' hyperthyroidism and ophthalmopathy. Whole-study context: Peripheral blood samples were taken at initial diagnosis, prior to any treatment. Study findings and constraints: Ophthalmopathy was told apart from stable hyperthyroidism by a 13 V-J model.

Amplified TCR beta CDR3 regions came from RNA transcripts. First-round RT-PCR of the TCR CDR3 relied on the HTBI primer set. In TCRdb, the multiplex PCR reads were re-called with MiXCR into one record per CDR3 protein. This sample has 400,000 to 550,000 distinct CDR3 sequences, with around 22% found just once. Based on clinical symptoms, serum thyroxine and TRAb, thyroid ultrasound and orbital computed tomography, diagnoses were reached. PBMCs were sourced from around 10 ml fresh peripheral blood. This clonotype was picked up many times. Its antigen is unidentified. J was trimmed by 2 bases and V by 0 bases; bases with no gene match: 3. There are 15 residues in the CDR3. CDR1 and CDR2 from the germline V gene are SGHAT and FQNNGV.

The specimen was blood. The origin of this receptor is a woman younger than 45 with Graves' ophthalmopathy. V gene TRBV11-2 combines with J gene TRBJ2-7; 8 bases are a match to TRBD2. CDR3 nucleotides: TGTGCCAGCAGCTTAGACGGGGGGGGAACCTACGAGCAGTACTTC. Translating it yields CASSLDGGGTYEQYF.